Described below is a single T cell receptor (beta chain) sequence and its context. Germline loops: CDR1 LGHDT, CDR2 YNNKEL (reference sequence). The CDR3 is made up of 16 amino acids. Trimming cost V 6 bases and J 7 bases; bases outside gene matches: 8. This entry is derived from a study of blood T cell repertoires in COVID-19. Study information: Acute and convalescent COVID-19 samples came from the United States, Italy and Spain. Sources were T cells, B-cell-depleted T cells, or PBMCs; the material itself was cDNA or gDNA.

Per the original data handling: Amplification from reference gene primers served as the basis for estimated nucleated cell counts. This table comes from immunoSEQ multiplex PCR, and its TCRdb copy is limited to in-frame clones, with some not included. That table is the source of V, J and clone size, and D and trimming were worked out from the DNA. The sample carries 140,000 to 150,000 clones, 80% to 90% recorded once. This TCR came from a woman in her fifties or sixties with active or convalescent COVID-19. V usage is TRBV3-1 (or the pseudogene TRBV3-2) and J usage is TRBJ2-1, with 14 nucleotides matching TRBD2. Sequencing was carried out using peripheral blood. CDR3 residues: CASSPRTSGRRNEQFF. The CDR3 DNA sequence: TGTGCCAGCAGTCCACGGACTAGCGGGAGGAGGAATGAGCAGTTCTTC.